This T cell receptor beta chain stems from a study of OX40 agonist ivuxolimab in advanced cancers. Background on the study: Dose-escalation patients were diagnosed with hepatocellular carcinoma, melanoma, renal cell cancer or head and neck cancer.

The repertoire was sequenced with immunoSEQ multiplex PCR; TCRdb's copy has only in-frame clones and lacks some. The repertoire holds about 48,000 clones, with 80% to 90% as singletons. Note on this clone: Its antigen is unidentified.

Per germline, CDR1 MNHNS and CDR2 SASEGT. Trimming shortened V by 6 bases and J by 3 bases, and 17 bases separated the two germline ends. The CDR3 extends over 15 amino acids. Overall study results and limits: Relative to CD4+ cells, CD8+ T cells on average had more expanded clones. The authors did not determine the antigen specificity of the expanded peripheral T cells. There were also nonresponders showing low normalized T-cell clonal expansion.

The sequence derives from an adult with an advanced solid tumor such as melanoma, head and neck, liver or kidney cancer. V and J are TRBV6-1 and TRBJ1-2; possibly TRBD1 for D (6 bases). This material consisted of CD4+ or CD8+ T cells sorted from blood, taken in a trial of the OX40 agonist ivuxolimab. The CDR3 here is CASRNVQGGDYGYTF. Written as DNA, the CDR3 is TGTGCCAGCAGAAATGTACAGGGAGGGGACTATGGCTACACCTTC.